The rows below give T cell receptor beta chains drawn from one sample of a study of shared clonotypes between healthy human individuals. Some clones are missing from TCRdb's copy, which holds only in-frame ones; the method was immunoSEQ multiplex PCR. The sample holds some 2,500,000 clones, 90% to 95% seen once. The specimen was naive CD4+ T cells from PBMCs. The source is a young man in good health. Some clones in this sample may be carry-over from other donors' samples. Each CDR3 is given with its conserved first and last residue. The D gene is left open where the match is weak.

TRBV30,TRBJ2-3,NA,16,TGTGCCTGGAGCCCTGGCGGTCCAGGGGACACAGATACGCAGTATTTT,CAWSPGGPGDTDTQYF
TRBV2,TRBJ2-3,NA,12,TGTGCCAGCATAACGAGCACAGATACGCAGTATTTT,CASITSTDTQYF
TRBV5-1,TRBJ2-4,NA,17,TGCGCCAGCAGCTTGGGGGTCAGGGGAGGTTTAGGAAACATTCAGTACTTC,CASSLGVRGGLGNIQYF
TRBV4-1,TRBJ2-1,NA,17,TGCGCCAGCAGCCAAGATACCCTCCCACGCGAGGCCGGTGAGCAGTTCTTC,CASSQDTLPREAGEQFF
TRBV14,TRBJ2-5,NA,15,TGTGCCAGCAGCCCCCTCGGGACCGGGTGGGAGACCCAGTACTTC,CASSPLGTGWETQYF
TRBV11-2,TRBJ1-2,TRBD1,15,TGTGCCAGCAGCGGTCAGGGGGTTCTCTACTATGGCTACACCTTC,CASSGQGVLYYGYTF
TRBV5-4,TRBJ1-4,NA,18,TGTGCCAGCAGCTCCCGGGGGAGGGACGGGTCGACTAATGAAAAACTGTTTTTT,CASSSRGRDGSTNEKLFF
TRBV28,TRBJ1-1,NA,14,TGTGCCAGCAACCAGGCAGGGACGAACACTGAAGCTTTCTTT,CASNQAGTNTEAFF
TRBV5-1,TRBJ2-1,NA,15,TGCGCCAGCAGCTTGGAGGCCTCCTCCTACAATGAGCAGTTCTTC,CASSLEASSYNEQFF
TRBV30,TRBJ2-6,NA,13,TGTGCCTGGAGCCTCGGTGGGGCCAACGTCCTGACTTTC,CAWSLGGANVLTF
TRBV2,TRBJ2-7,TRBD1,14,TGTGCCAGCAGTGAAGGGGGACAGACCTACGAGCAGTACTTC,CASSEGGQTYEQYF
TRBV7-3,TRBJ2-1,TRBD1,15,TGTGCCAGCAGCTGGAGACAGGGGGCCCGCAATGAGCAGTTCTTC,CASSWRQGARNEQFF
TRBV9,TRBJ1-3,TRBD1,17,TGTGCCAGCAGCGTAGGGCCAGGGGGATACTCTGGAAACACCATATATTTT,CASSVGPGGYSGNTIYF
TRBV14,TRBJ1-2,NA,11,TGTGCCAGCAGCCAAGATAGACAGATCCTCTTC,CASSQDRQILF
TRBV29-1,TRBJ1-2,NA,13,TGCAGCGTTGAACCCCAGGGGAACTATGGCTACACCTTC,CSVEPQGNYGYTF
TRBV5-1,TRBJ1-1,NA,14,TGCGCCAGCAGCTTGGGTGCCCCCGGGACTGAAGCTTTCTTT,CASSLGAPGTEAFF
TRBV28,TRBJ2-1,TRBD2,17,TGTGCCAGCAGGGGGACTAGCGGGAGTGTCTCCTACAATGAGCAGTTCTTC,CASRGTSGSVSYNEQFF
TRBV2,TRBJ2-7,NA,11,TGTGCCAGCAGACTCTCCTACGAGCAGTACTTC,CASRLSYEQYF